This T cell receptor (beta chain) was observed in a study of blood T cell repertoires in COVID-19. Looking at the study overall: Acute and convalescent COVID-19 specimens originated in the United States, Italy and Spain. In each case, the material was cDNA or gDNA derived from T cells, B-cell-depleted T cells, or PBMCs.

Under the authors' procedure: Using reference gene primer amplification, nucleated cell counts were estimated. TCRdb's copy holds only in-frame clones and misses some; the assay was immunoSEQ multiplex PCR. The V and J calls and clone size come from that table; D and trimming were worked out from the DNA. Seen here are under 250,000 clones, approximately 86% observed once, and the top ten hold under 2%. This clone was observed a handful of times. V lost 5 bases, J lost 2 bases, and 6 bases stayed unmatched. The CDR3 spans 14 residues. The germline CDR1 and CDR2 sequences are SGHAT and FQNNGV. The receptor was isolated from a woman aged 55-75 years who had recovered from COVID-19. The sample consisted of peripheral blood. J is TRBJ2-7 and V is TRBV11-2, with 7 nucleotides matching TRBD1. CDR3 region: CASSLRTGAYEQYF. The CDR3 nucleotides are TGTGCCAGCAGCCTCCGGACAGGAGCCTACGAGCAGTACTTC.